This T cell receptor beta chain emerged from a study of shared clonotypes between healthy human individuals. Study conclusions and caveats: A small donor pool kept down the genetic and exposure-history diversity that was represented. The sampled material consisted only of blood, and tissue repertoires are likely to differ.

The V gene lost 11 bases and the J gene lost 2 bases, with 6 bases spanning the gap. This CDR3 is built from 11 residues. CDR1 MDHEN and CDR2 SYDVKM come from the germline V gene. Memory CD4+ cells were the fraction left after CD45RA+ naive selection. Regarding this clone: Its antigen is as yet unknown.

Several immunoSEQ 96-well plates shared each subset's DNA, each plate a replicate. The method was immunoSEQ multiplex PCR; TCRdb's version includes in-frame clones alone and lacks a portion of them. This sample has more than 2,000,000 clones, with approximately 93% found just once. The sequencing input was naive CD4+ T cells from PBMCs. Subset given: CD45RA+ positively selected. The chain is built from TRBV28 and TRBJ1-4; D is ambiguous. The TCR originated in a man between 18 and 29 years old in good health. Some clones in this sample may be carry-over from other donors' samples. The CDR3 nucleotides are TGTGCCGGGTCCACTAATGAAAAACTGTTTTTT. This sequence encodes CAGSTNEKLFF.